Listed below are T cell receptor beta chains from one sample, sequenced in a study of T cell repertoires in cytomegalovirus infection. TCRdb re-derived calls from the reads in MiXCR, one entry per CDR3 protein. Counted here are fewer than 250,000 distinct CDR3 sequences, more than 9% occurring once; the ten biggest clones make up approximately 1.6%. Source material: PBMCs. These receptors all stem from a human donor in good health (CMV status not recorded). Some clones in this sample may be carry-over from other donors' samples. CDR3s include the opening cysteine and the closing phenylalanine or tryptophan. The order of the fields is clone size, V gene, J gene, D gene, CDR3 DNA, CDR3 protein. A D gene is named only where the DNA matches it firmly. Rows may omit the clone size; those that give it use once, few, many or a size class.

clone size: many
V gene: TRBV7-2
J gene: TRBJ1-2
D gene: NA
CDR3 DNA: TGTGCCAGCAGCTTAGCCCCCAGGGGCGCTGTCTATGGCTACACCTTC
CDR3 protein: CASSLAPRGAVYGYTF

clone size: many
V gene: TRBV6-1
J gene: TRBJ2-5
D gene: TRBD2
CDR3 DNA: TGTGCCAGCAGAGCGGGCGGGAGCCAAGAGACCCAGTACTTC
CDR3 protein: CASRAGGSQETQYF

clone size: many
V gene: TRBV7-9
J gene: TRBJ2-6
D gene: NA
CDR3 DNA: TGTGCCAGCAGCTTAGGGGCCAGTCTCTCTGGGGCCAACGTCCTGACTTTC
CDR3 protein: CASSLGASLSGANVLTF

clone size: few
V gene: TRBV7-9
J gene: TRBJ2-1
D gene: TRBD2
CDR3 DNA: TGTGCCAGCATCGATAGCGGGGGGGTCCACAATGAGCAGTTCTTC
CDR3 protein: CASIDSGGVHNEQFF

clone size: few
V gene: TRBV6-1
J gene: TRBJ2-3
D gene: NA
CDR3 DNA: TGTGCCAGCAGTGAAGATGGGGGACTTACAGATACGCAGTATTTT
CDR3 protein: CASSEDGGLTDTQYF

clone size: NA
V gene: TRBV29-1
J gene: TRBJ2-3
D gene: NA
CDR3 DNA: TGCAGCGCCGCTTGGCTGTTATCGTCGTTACGAAAAGGGACAGATACGCAGTATTTT
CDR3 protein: CSAAWLLSSLRKGTDTQYF

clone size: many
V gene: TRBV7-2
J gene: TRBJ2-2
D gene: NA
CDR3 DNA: TGTGCCAGCAGCTTAGCGCTGGGGTACACCGGGGAGCTGTTTTTT
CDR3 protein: CASSLALGYTGELFF

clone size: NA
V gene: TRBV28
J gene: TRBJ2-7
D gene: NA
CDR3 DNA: TGTGCCAGCAGTTCTTACGAGCAGGACTTC
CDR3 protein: CASSSYEQDF

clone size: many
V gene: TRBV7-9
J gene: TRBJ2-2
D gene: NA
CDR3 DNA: TGTGCCAGCAGCCTGGACTGGTCGAACACCGGGGAGCTGTTTTTT
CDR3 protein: CASSLDWSNTGELFF

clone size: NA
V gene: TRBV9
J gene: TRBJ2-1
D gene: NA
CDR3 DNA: TGTGCCAGCAGCGTAGGAGACGGCCCTAGCTCCTACAATGAGCAGTTCTTC
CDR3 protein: CASSVGDGPSSYNEQFF

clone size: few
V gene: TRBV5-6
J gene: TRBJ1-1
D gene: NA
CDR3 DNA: TGTGCCAGCAGCTGGGCGGGCAGGGGCACTGAAGCTTTCTTT
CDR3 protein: CASSWAGRGTEAFF

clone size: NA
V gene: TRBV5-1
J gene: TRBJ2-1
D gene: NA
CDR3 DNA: TGCGCCAGCAGCCCCCCCTCGGACTCCTACAATGAGCAGTTCTTC
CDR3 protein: CASSPPSDSYNEQFF

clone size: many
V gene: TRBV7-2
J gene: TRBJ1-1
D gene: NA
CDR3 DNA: TGTGCCAGCAGTTCCTCCGGGACAATCGAGAACACTGAAGCTTTCTTT
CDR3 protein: CASSSSGTIENTEAFF

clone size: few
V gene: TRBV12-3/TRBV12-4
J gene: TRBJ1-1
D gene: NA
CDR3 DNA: TGTGCCAGCAGTTTAATCGGGGGCGCCGGGACTGAAGCTTTCTTT
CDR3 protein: CASSLIGGAGTEAFF

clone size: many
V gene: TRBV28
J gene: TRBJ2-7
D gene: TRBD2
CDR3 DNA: TGTGCCAGCAGTTCCCCTAGCGGGAGGCGCGACACGCAGTACTTC
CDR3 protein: CASSSPSGRRDTQYF

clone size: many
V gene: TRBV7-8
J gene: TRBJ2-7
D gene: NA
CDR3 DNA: TGTGCCAGCGGGGGGGCGAGGGAACGCGAGCAGTACTTC
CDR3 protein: CASGGAREREQYF

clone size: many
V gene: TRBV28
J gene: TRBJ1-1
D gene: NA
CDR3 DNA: TGTGCCAGCAGTTCTCCAGGGGATACTGAAGCTTTCTTT
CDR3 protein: CASSSPGDTEAFF

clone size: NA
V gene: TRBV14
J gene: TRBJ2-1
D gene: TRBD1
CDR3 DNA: TGTGCCAGCAGCCAAACAAATACAGGGGGCTGGCAGTTCTTC
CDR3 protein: CASSQTNTGGWQFF

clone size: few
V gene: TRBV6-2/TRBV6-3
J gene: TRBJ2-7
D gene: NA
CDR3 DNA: TGTGCCAGCAGACACGGGGGCTACGAGCAGTACTTC
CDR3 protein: CASRHGGYEQYF

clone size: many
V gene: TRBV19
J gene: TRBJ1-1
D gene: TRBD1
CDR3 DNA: TGTGCCAGTAGTATGGACAGGGGCCGTGAAGCTTTCTTT
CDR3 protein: CASSMDRGREAFF

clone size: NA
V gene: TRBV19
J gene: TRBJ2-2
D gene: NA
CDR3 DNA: TGTGCCAGTAGCCGGGGGAAATCTGCGAACACCGGGGAGCTGTTTTTT
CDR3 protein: CASSRGKSANTGELFF

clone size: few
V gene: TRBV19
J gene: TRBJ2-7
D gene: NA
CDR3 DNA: TGTGCCAGTAGTCCCAGGGCAGCGGCCTACGAGCAGTACTTC
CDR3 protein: CASSPRAAAYEQYF

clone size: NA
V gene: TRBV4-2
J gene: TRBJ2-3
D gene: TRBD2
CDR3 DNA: TGTGCCAGCAGCCCCGAGACTAGCGGGGGGGCAGATACGCAGTATTTT
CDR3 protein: CASSPETSGGADTQYF

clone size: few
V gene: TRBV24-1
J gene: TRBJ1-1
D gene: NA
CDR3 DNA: TGTGCCACCAGTGAGGGGCTGGCCACTGAAGCTTTCTTT
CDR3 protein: CATSEGLATEAFF

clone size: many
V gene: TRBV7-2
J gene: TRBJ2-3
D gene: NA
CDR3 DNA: TGTGCCAGCAGCCGCCGGGGGGATACGCAGTATTTT
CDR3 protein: CASSRRGDTQYF

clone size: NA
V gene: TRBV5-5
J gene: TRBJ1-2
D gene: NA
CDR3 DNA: TGTGCCAGCCTCCCAATACCTAACTATGGCTACACCTTC
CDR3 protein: CASLPIPNYGYTF

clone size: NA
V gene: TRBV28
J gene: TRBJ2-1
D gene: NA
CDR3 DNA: TGTGCCAGCAGTCCCAGGGGGGTGTCCTACAATGAGCAGTTCTTC
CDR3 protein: CASSPRGVSYNEQFF

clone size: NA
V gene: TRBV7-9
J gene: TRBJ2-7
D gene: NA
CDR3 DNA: TGTGCCAGCAGCTTAATGTGGGGGTCCGAGCAGTACTTC
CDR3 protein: CASSLMWGSEQYF

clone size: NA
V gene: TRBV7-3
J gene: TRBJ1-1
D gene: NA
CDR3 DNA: TGTGCCAGCAGCCCCAGTTCCGCGAACATAAAAGCTTTCTTT
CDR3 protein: CASSPSSANIKAFF

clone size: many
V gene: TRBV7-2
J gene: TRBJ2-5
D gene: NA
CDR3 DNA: TGTGCCAGCAGCCTGCGACTCCGTCTAGGGGAGACCCAGTACTTC
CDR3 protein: CASSLRLRLGETQYF

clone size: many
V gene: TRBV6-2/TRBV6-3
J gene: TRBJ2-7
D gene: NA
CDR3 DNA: TGTGCCAGCAGTTACACGGGGGCGCACAACGAGCAGTACTTC
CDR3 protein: CASSYTGAHNEQYF

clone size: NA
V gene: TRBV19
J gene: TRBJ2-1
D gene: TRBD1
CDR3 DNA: TGTGCCAGTAGCCCTTTGGGGGACAGAAACAATGAGCAGTTCTTC
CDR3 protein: CASSPLGDRNNEQFF

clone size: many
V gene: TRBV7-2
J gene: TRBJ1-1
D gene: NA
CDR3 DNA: TGTGCCAGCTTCGCGAATCGGAACACTGAAGCTTTCTTT
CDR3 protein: CASFANRNTEAFF

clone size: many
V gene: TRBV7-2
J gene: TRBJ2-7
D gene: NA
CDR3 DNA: TGTGCCAGCAGCTTAACAGGGTTGGGCGAGCAGTACTTC
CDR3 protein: CASSLTGLGEQYF

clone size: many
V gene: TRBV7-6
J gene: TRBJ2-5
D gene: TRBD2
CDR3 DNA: TGTGCCAGCAGCCCAGTTAGCGGGGGGCAGACCCAGTACTTC
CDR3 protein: CASSPVSGGQTQYF

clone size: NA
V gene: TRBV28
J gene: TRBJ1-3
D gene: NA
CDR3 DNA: TGTGCCAGCAGCCAGACTGGTGGAAACACCATATATTTT
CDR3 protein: CASSQTGGNTIYF

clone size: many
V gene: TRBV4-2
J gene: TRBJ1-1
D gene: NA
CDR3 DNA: TGTGCCAGCAGCCAAGAAGCGGTGAACACTGAAGCTTTCTTT
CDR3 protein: CASSQEAVNTEAFF

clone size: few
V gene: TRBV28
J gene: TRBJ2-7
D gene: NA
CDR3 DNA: TGTGCCAGCAGTTCCTGGGGGGCGCAGTACTTC
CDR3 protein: CASSSWGAQYF

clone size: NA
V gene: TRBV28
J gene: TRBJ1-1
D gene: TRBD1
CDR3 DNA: TGTGCCAGCAGGACAGGGGGCTTTATGAACACTGAAGCTTTCTTT
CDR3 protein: CASRTGGFMNTEAFF

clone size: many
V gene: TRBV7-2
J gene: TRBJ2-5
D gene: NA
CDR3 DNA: TGTGCCAGCAGCTTAGGCCTAGCGGAGAGGGGGAAAGAGACCCAGTACTTC
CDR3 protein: CASSLGLAERGKETQYF

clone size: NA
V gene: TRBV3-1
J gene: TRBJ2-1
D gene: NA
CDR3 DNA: TGTGCCAGCAGCCAAGTAAACCCCGGAACCTCGTCCTACAATGAGCAGTTCTTC
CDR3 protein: CASSQVNPGTSSYNEQFF